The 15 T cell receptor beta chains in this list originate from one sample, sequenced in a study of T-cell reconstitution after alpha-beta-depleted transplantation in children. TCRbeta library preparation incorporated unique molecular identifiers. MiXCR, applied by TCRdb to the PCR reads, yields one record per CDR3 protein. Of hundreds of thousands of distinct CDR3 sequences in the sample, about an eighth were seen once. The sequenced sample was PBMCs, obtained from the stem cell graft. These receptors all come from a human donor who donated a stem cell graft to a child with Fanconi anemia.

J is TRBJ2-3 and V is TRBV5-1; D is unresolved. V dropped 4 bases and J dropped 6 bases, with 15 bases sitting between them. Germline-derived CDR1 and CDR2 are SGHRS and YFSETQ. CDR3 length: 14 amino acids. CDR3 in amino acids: CASSPRTLGDTQYF. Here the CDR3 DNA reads TGCGCCAGCAGCCCTCGGACGTTAGGGGATACGCAGTATTTT.

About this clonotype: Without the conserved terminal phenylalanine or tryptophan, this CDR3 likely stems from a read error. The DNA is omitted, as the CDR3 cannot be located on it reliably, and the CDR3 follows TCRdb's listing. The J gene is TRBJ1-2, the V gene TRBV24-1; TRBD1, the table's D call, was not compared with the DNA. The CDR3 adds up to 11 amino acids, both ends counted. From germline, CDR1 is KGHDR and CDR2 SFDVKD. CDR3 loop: CATSDPDRSRL.

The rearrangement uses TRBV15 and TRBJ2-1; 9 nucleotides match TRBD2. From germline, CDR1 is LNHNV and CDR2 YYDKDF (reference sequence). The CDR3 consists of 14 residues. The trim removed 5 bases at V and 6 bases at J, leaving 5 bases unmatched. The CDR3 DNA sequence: TGTGCCACCAGCGGGGCGGGGGGGATCAATGAGCAGTTCTTC. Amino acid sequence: CATSGAGGINEQFF. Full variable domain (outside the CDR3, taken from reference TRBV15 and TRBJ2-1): DAMVIQNPRYQVTQFGKPVTLSCSQTLNHNVMYWYQQKSSQAPKLLFHYYDKDFNNEADTPDNFQSRRPNTSFCFLDIRSPGLGDTAMYLCATSGAGGINEQFFGPGTRLTVL.

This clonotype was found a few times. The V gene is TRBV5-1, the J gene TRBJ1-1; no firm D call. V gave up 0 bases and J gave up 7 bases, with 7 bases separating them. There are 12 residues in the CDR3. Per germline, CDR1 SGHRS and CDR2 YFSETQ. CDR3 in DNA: TGCGCCAGCAGCTTGGGGGCCAATGAAGCTTTCTTT. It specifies CASSLGANEAFF.

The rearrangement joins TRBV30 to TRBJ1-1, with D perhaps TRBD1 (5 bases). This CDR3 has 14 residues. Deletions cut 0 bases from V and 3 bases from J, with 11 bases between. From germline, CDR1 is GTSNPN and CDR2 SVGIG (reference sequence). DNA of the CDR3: TGTGCCTGGAGTGTAACAGGCCTTTACACTGAAGCTTTCTTT. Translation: CAWSVTGLYTEAFF.

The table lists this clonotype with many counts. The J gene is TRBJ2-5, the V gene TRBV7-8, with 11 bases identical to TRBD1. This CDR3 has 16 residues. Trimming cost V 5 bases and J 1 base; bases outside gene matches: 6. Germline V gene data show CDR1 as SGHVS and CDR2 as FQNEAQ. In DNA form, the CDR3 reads TGTGCCAGCAGCCCGCCCGGGACAGGGGGCCAAGAGACCCAGTACTTC. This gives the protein CASSPPGTGGQETQYF.

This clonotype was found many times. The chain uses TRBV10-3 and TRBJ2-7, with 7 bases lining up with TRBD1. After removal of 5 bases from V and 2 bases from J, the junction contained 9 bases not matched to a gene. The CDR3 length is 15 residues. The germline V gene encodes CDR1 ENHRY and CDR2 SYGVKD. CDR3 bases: TGTGCCATCAGTCTGGGGACAGCCGGGACCTACGAGCAGTACTTC. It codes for CAISLGTAGTYEQYF.

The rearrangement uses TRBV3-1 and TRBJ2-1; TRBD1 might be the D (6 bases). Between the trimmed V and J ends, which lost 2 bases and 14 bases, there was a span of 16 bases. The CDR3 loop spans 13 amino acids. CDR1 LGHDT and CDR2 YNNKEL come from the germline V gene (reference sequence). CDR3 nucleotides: TGTGCCAGCAGCCAACCGTCGACAGGCCTGGAGTTCTTC. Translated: CASSQPSTGLEFF.

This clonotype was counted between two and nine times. The CDR3 DNA reads as TGTGCCAGCAGTTACCCGACAGGGCTGGACGGACGCTACGAGCAGTACTTC. Encoded protein: CASSYPTGLDGRYEQYF. This chain connects TRBV6-5 to TRBJ2-7, with 7 bases lining up with TRBD1. The CDR3 extends over 17 amino acids. Germline-derived CDR1 and CDR2 are MNHEY and SVGAGI. The ends lost 2 bases at V and 3 bases at J; junction bases unmatched: 13.

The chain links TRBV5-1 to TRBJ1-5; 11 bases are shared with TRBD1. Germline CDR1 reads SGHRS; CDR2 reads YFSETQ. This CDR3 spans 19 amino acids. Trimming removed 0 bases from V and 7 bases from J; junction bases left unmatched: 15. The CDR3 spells CASSLGTGGAQALEQPQHF. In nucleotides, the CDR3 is TGCGCCAGCAGCTTGGGGACAGGGGGCGCCCAGGCTTTAGAACAGCCCCAGCATTTT.

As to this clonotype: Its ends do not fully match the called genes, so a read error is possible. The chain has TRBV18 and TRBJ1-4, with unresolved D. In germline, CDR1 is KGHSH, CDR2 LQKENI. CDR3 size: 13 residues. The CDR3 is CASSQQWNEKLFF. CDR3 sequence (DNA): TGTGCCAGCTCACAGCAATGGAATGAAAAGCTGTTTTTT.

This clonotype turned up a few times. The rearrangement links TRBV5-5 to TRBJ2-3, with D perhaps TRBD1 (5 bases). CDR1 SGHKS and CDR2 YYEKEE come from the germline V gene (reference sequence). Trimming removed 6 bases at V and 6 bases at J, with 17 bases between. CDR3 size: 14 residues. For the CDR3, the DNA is TGTGCCAGCACCTCCCCGGGCAGGGTTGATACGCAGTATTTT. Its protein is CASTSPGRVDTQYF.

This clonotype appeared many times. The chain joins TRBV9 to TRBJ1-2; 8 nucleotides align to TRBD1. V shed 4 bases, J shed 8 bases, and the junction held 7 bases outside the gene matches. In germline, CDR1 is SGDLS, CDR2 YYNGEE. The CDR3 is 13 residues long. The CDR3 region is CASSLSDRVGYTF. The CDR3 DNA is TGTGCCAGCAGCTTATCGGACAGGGTAGGCTACACCTTC. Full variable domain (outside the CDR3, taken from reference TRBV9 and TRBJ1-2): DSGVTQTPKHLITATGQRVTLRCSPRSGDLSVYWYQQSLDQGLQFLIQYYNGEERAKGNILERFSAQQFPDLHSELNLSSLELGDSALYFCASSLSDRVGYTFGSGTRLTVV.

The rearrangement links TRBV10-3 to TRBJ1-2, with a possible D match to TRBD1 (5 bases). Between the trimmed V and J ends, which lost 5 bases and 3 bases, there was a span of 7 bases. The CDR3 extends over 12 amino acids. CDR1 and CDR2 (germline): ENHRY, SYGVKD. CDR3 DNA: TGTGCCATCAGTTCGACAGACTATGGCTACACCTTC. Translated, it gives CAISSTDYGYTF.

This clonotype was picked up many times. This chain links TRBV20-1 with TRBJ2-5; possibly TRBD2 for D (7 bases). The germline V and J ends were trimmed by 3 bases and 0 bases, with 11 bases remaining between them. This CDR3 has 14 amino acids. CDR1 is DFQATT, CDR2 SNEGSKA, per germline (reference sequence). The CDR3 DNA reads TGCAGTGCTAGTGGGGGGGCCTACCAAGAGACCCAGTACTTC. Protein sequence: CSASGGAYQETQYF.